This T cell receptor (beta chain) was observed in a study of cytomegalovirus exposure and HLA in healthy donors. This clone has just one count. Its antigen is currently unknown. The PCR contained 60 Vbeta and 13 Jbeta primers. The data were produced by immunoSEQ multiplex PCR, yet TCRdb's version contains in-frame clones alone and is incomplete. The sample contains more than 250,000 clones, approximately 90% of which appear only once. The CDR3 totals 14 residues. V gave up 0 bases and J gave up 9 bases, with 12 bases separating them. From germline, CDR1 is SGHNT and CDR2 YENEEA. Study-wide findings and caveats: The classifier was said to identify cytomegalovirus status with high specificity and sensitivity.

The chain carries TRBV11-3 and TRBJ2-1; D is possibly TRBD2 (5 bases). The sequence was collected from a woman aged 18-29 years in good health and CMV-seronegative. Specimen: PBMCs. The CDR3 protein is CASSLEMDSSEQFF. CDR3 coding DNA: TGTGCCAGCAGCTTAGAGATGGACTCTAGTGAGCAGTTCTTC.